A single T cell receptor (beta chain) is shown here with its context. Its binding antigen is unknown. Base qualities are not recorded, but no much larger clone differs from it by a single base. This record comes from a study of shared clonotypes between healthy human individuals (dated by TCRdb to 2020 to 2021). Notes on the research overall: The cohort comprised two women and a few men aged 18 to 49 years. To estimate repertoire size and how much clonotypes are shared between individuals, the study performed deep sequencing of blood TCR repertoires from five healthy adults. Between about 0.85 and 9.5 billion PBMCs per donor were obtained by leukapheresis. To increase sequencing depth and limit assay-specific biases, different laboratories used diverse techniques to prepare libraries and sequence TCR repertoires. For each donor, three plates each were used for CD4 naive and CD4 memory, two plates were used for CD8 naive, and one plate was used for CD8 memory.

General conclusions and limits of the study: Naive subsets generally had larger estimated clonotype richness than memory subsets did. Compared with non-shared clonotypes, the clonotypes found in all four sorted-subset donors had higher generation probabilities. Approximately 5% of naive CD4, around 3.6% of naive CD8, 2% to 2.5% of memory CD4, and about 0.4% of memory CD8 clonotypes were shared across several donors. Pairwise subsampling indicated that sequencing depth was expected to affect the degree of clonotype sharing among donors. Sampling was restricted to blood, and TCR repertoires in tissue are likely to differ from TCR repertoires in blood. The small number of donors limited the genetic and exposure-history diversity represented. Even with the large sequencing depth, rarefaction of the sorted-subset datasets indicated that sequencing was incomplete.

TCR CDR3 regions were amplified from genomic DNA by multiplex PCR using the deep immunoSEQ assay. Genomic DNA extracted from each cell subset was distributed evenly over all wells of several immunoSEQ 96-well plates, and each plate served as one replicate. Each replicate PCR for sorted subsets received around 200 ng genomic DNA, equal to roughly 30,000 T cell genomes. The purified libraries were quantified using a Qubit 3.0 fluorometer, sized with a Bioanalyzer 2100, and then quantified again using the KAPA Library Quantification kit. A separate single-read 150-cycle Illumina NextSeq 550 flow cell was used to sequence each immunoSEQ 96-well plate. The paper's data handling went like this. Because only junctional sequences without quality scores were contained in the immunoSEQ output, filtering matching that applied to full-length reads could not be performed. Sequences were annotated with PyIR, a Python wrapper for IgBLAST v1.9, using IMGT germline references to assign V/J genes and CDR3. Any read was removed if the V/J assignment was weak (E-value above 1e-6), the CDR3 was missing, or the read contained stop codons, out-of-frame junctions, or ambiguous translated residues. V3J clonotypes were defined by identical inferred V gene, J gene, and CDR3 amino acid sequence. Percentage overlap between repertoires was computed as shared unique clonotypes divided by the size of the smaller repertoire. Richness of each repertoire was evaluated using RTK rarefaction, the Chao1 estimator, and Recon v2.1 estimates of unobserved clonotypes. For all TCRbeta clonotypes obtained by the gDNA method from a few donors, generation probabilities were computed with OLGA. TCRdb took over this immuneACCESS table, retaining in-frame rearrangements with V and J assigned. Such tables are incomplete; in checked studies, under half of the missing clones stem from an unresolved V gene, and the remainder is unexplained. Clonal size and the V and J genes are those of that table, whereas D and trimming came from the DNA. Here the sample has around 2.1 million clones; about 92% occur a single time. About 1.5% of the sample comes from the top ten.

The CDR3 measures 16 amino acids from cysteine to phenylalanine. The only DNA kept is the CDR3, 48 bases in frame from the first base. V trim: 3 bases; J trim: 4 bases; unmatched bases: 10. CDR1 and CDR2, per the germline V gene (reference sequence), are LNHDA and SQIVND. CD8 naive samples consisted of CD45RO-negative cells that were positively selected for CCR7, yielding a CD45RA+CCR7+ population without TemRA cells. Donors were healthy HIV-negative adults with no recently reported acute infections or vaccinations. All donors were Caucasian adults living in Nashville, Tennessee, USA. Blood was obtained by leukapheresis, after which PBMCs were separated by Ficoll-Histopaque density gradient centrifugation and cryopreserved in liquid nitrogen vapor phase. Analytical flow cytometry was used to check the purity and quantity of every magnetically sorted T cell population. Each sorted fraction had its genomic DNA isolated and then quantified by UV absorbance on a Nanodrop 2000c.

The TCR was taken from a man in his late teens or twenties in good health. Some clones in this sample may be carry-over from other donors' samples. The chain is assembled from TRBV19 and TRBJ2-3; 7 junctional bases match TRBD2. Sequenced sample: naive CD8+ T cells from PBMCs. The sample's cell subset or site label, decoded: CD45RA+CCR7+. The DNA sequence is TGTGCCAGTAGTATTGATAGACTAGCAGTAGCAGATACGCAGTATTTT. Its protein is CASSIDRLAVADTQYF.